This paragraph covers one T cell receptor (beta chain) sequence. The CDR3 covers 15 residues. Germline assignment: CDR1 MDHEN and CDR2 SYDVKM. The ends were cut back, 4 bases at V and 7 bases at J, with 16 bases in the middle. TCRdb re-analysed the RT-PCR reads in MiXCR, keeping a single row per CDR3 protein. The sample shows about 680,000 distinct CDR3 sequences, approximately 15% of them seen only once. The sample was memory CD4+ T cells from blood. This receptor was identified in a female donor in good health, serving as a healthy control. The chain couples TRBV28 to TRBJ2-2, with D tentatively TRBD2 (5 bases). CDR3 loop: CASSSVGEGIGELFF. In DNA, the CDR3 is TGTGCCAGCAGTTCGGTGGGAGAGGGTATCGGGGAGCTGTTTTTT. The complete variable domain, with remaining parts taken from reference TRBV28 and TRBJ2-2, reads DVKVTQSSRYLVKRTGEKVFLECVQDMDHENMFWYRQDPGLGLRLIYFSYDVKMKEKGDIPEGYSVSREKKERFSLILESASTNQTSMYLCASSSVGEGIGELFFGEGSRLTVL.